This T cell receptor (beta chain) stems from a study of T-cell memory formation after mild COVID-19. Study-wide findings and caveats: Some SARS-CoV-2-responding clones were already detected in memory before infection. Clones that contracted from day 15 to 85 were balanced CD4/CD8, while later expanders leaned CD4+.

V shed 6 bases and J 4 bases; nucleotides not matched to a gene: 6. Germline V gene lookup returns CDR1 SQVTM and CDR2 ANQGSEA. The CDR3 runs 12 residues. Remarks on this clonotype: Its antigen is currently unknown.

TCRdb processed the 5' RACE reads anew with MiXCR; each CDR3 protein has one entry. The sample carries hundreds of thousands of distinct CDR3 sequences, 15% to 20% recorded once. The TCR was taken from an adult woman who had mild COVID-19 (a few samples of this study predate the infection). Cell type and time point are not known. The source material was PBMCs or a T cell subset sorted from them (not recorded which). The genes are TRBV29-1 and TRBJ2-7; 7 bases map to TRBD1. The CDR3 sequence: CSVLTGPYEQYF. CDR3 in DNA: TGCAGCGTGTTGACAGGGCCTTACGAGCAGTACTTC.